The text below deals with one T cell receptor (beta chain). Data came from immunoSEQ multiplex PCR; TCRdb stores just in-frame clones and leaves some out. The sample lists hundreds of thousands of clones, around 89% occurring once. This specimen belongs to a study of shared T cell receptors in the human thymus. Germline lookup yields CDR1 SNHLY and CDR2 FYNNEI. This CDR3 has 14 amino acids. After removal of 6 bases from V and 3 bases from J, the junction contained 5 bases not matched to a gene. The sample was also linked to a second study, of human thymus T cells. That paper states: Donors consisted of healthy Finnish infants (having corrective surgery for congenital heart defects). Related reports documented highly overlapping thymic repertoires among unrelated individuals.

This TCR was sampled from a boy under two years old with a congenital heart defect. The chain combines TRBV2 with TRBJ2-5; 9 positions match TRBD1. The sequenced material came from thymocytes. The CDR3 is CASRRQGGKETQYF. CDR3 coding DNA: TGTGCCAGCAGGCGACAGGGGGGTAAAGAGACCCAGTACTTC.